This TCR beta chain was recovered during a study of cytomegalovirus exposure and HLA in healthy donors. Broader study findings: Specificity for CMV antigens was confirmed in vitro for three of the CMV-associated chains. The study put 150 to 200 TCR beta chains on its list as cytomegalovirus-associated. In a later analysis, a genetic analysis reported fewer productive-TCR N-insertions in an Asian-associated ancestry cluster than the cohort average.

On this clone itself: The antigen is not known.

PCR was performed using 60 Vbeta and 13 Jbeta primers. Assay: immunoSEQ multiplex PCR; the TCRdb copy retains only in-frame clones and omits some. The sample has fewer than 110,000 clones, around 85% seen once. Trimming cost V 1 base and J 0 bases, with 7 bases left between them. The germline gives CDR1 SGHTA, CDR2 FQGTGA. This CDR3 comprises 15 residues. This rearrangement joins TRBV7-3 to TRBJ2-1, with TRBD1 as a possible D gene (5 bases). The material sequenced was PBMCs. The sequence came from a man aged 25 to 45 in good health and CMV-seronegative. CDR3 residues: CASSLKGDSYNEQFF. The CDR3 DNA reads TGTGCCAGCAGCTTAAAAGGGGACTCCTACAATGAGCAGTTCTTC.